Each of the 6 T cell receptor beta chains below was sequenced from the same sample in a study of T cells in narcolepsy. The protocol was immunoSEQ multiplex PCR, while the TCRdb copy is restricted to in-frame clones and leaves out a portion. The sample consists of approximately 30,000 clones, about 85% of them appearing once. Sequenced input: memory (CD45RA-) CD4+ T cells from blood. All receptors derive from a human donor in good health.

This clone was seen more than once but under ten times. This chain connects TRBV2 to TRBJ2-7, with D tentatively TRBD1 (5 bases). The V and J ends lost 7 bases and 3 bases respectively, with 10 bases between them. Germline V gene lookup returns CDR1 SNHLY and CDR2 FYNNEI. CDR3 size: 12 residues. CDR3 in DNA: TGTGCCAGCATCCAGGGCGGCTACGAGCAGTACTTC. Translating it yields CASIQGGYEQYF.

This clone showed up just once. This sequence joins TRBV5-3 and TRBJ1-1; D is perhaps TRBD1 (6 bases). TRBV5-3 is sorted into the ORF group, with uncertain function. The CDR3 totals 18 residues. Trimming removed 0 bases from V and 1 base from J, with 19 bases in between. The CDR3 bases are TGTGCCAGAAGCTTGGTTGGGGGGGCCATTTATGAGAACACTGAAGCTTTCTTT. Translated, it gives CARSLVGGAIYENTEAFF.

V and J are TRBV5-6 and TRBJ1-1; D not certain. There are 16 residues in the CDR3. CDR1 SGHDT and CDR2 YYEEEE come from the germline V gene. Deletions cut 6 bases from V and 0 bases from J, with 18 bases between. DNA for the CDR3: TGTGCCAGCACCCCGGACCCACTACAGATGAACACTGAAGCTTTCTTT. Translation gives CASTPDPLQMNTEAFF.

V usage is TRBV2 and J usage is TRBJ2-7; TRBD1 might be the D (5 bases). Germline-derived CDR1 and CDR2 are SNHLY and FYNNEI. The CDR3 extends over 13 amino acids. Between the trimmed V and J ends, which lost 8 bases and 6 bases, there was a span of 17 bases. The CDR3 loop is CASGQGSPPEQYF. CDR3 sequence (DNA): TGTGCCAGCGGGCAGGGATCCCCACCCGAGCAGTACTTC.

The gene calls are TRBV7-8 and TRBJ1-2; D unresolved. This CDR3 contains 14 residues. In germline, CDR1 is SGHVS, CDR2 FQNEAQ. Trimming removed 5 bases from V and 5 bases from J, with 15 bases in between. CDR3 sequence reads: CASSPGPGYYGYTF. The CDR3 nucleotides are TGTGCCAGCAGCCCCGGGCCTGGGTATTATGGCTACACCTTC.

This clone was seen only a few times. This chain joins TRBV30 and TRBJ1-5, with no clear D. This CDR3 comprises 13 residues. The germline V gene encodes CDR1 GTSNPN and CDR2 SVGIG (reference sequence). Trimming shortened V by 3 bases and J by 0 bases, and 6 bases separated the two germline ends. CDR3 DNA: TGTGCCTGGAGGTCGGGTAGCAATCAGCCCCAGCATTTT. Translating gives CAWRSGSNQPQHF.